A selection of T cell receptor beta chains follows, all from one sample in a study of Ad26.COV2.S vaccination and SARS-CoV-2 variants. Generated by immunoSEQ multiplex PCR, the TCRdb table keeps only in-frame clones and is missing some. The repertoire includes 300,000 to 350,000 clones, around four fifths of them detected once, and around 2% sits in the top ten. The sequenced sample was peripheral blood, obtained in a trial of Ad26.COV2.S vaccine versus placebo. The receptors shown here come from a person aged 18-60 years who received the Ad26.COV2.S COVID-19 vaccine or a placebo. The CDR3 runs from the conserved cysteine through the conserved F or W. Each record gives: V gene, J gene, CDR3 protein.

>TRBV4-1|TRBJ1-2
CASSLQADYGYTF
>TRBV5-1|TRBJ1-2
CASSGQGMGDGYTF
>TRBV6-5|TRBJ2-6
CASRPPSSGANVLTF
>TRBV6-6|TRBJ2-7
CASSYSNAGDGYEQYF
>TRBV7-9|TRBJ1-6
CASSLAMAGEFNSPLHF
>TRBV7-9|TRBJ2-1
CASSQSGTVPNEQFF
>TRBV7-8|TRBJ1-5
CASSLVLGSLNQPQHF
>TRBV19|TRBJ1-2
CASRWKGAQGYTF
>TRBV5-1|TRBJ1-1
CASSRTNTEAFF
>TRBV7-2|TRBJ2-5
CASSLGLAGGPQETQYF
>TRBV9|TRBJ1-3
CASSLRGPGNTIYF
>TRBV5-6|TRBJ2-7
CASIRTGSSYEQYF
>TRBV7-3|TRBJ2-3
CASSFGGSSTDTQYF
>TRBV6-6|TRBJ1-3
CASSRAGISGNTIYF
>TRBV7-9|TRBJ2-1
CASSLVRPSYNEQFF
>TRBV11-2|TRBJ1-2
CASSLEAGYYGYTF
>TRBV9|TRBJ2-1
CASSVGWVDYNEQFF
>TRBV6-6|TRBJ1-2
CASTESGQNHYGYTF